This TCR beta chain was captured by sequencing in a study of T cell responses to AZD1222 COVID-19 vaccine. The CDR3 loop spans 14 amino acids. CDR1 and CDR2 (germline): SGHAT, FQNNGV. Trimming took 7 bases from V and 5 from J, leaving 17 bases between them. This clone was recorded once. Antigen unknown. General observations from the study: Donors were largely white British and mainly female; clonal diversity was possibly underestimated.

The table came from immunoSEQ multiplex PCR; TCRdb's copy has only in-frame clones and leaves some out. The table has 75,000 to 95,000 clones, more than 75% seen once. The gene calls are TRBV11-2 and TRBJ2-5; D possibly corresponds to TRBD2 (5 bases). The sequenced sample was peripheral blood, obtained on day 0 of AZD1222 vaccination. This clonotype originated in an adult in good health. CDR3 sequence reads: CASTLEGRWETQYF. The DNA for the CDR3 is TGTGCCAGCACCCTCGAAGGGAGATGGGAGACCCAGTACTTC. Drawing the rest from reference TRBV11-2 and TRBJ2-5, the complete variable domain is EAGVAQSPRYKIIEKRQSVAFWCNPISGHATLYWYQQILGQGPKLLIQFQNNGVVDDSQLPKDRFSAERLKGVDSTLKIQPAKLEDSAVYLCASTLEGRWETQYFGPGTRLLVL.